This T cell receptor (beta chain) was profiled in a study of blood T cells in healthy people across ages. About the study: The template switching approach captured approximately one barcoded beta molecule for every two T cells. Regarding the study as a whole: Aged donors had fewer naive CD4+ cells and lower diversity than long-lived donors. Changes in expanded clonotypes were possibly confounded, as the CMV status of donors was unknown. Unsorted PBMC material precluded a definitive naive versus antigen-experienced comparison.

A sample-barcoded 5' primer and a J-beta primer mix were used in a second PCR of about 6 to 11 cycles. Each CDR3 protein is one row after TCRdb ran MiXCR on the 5' RACE reads. The table includes fewer than 800,000 distinct CDR3 sequences, 21% detected once. Germline V CDR1 and CDR2: MNHEY, SVGAGI. The CDR3 has 16 amino acids. With respect to this clonotype: No antigen is known for it.

V is TRBV6-5 and J is TRBJ2-5, with 9 bases matching TRBD2. The J call may be in error: the DNA end matches TRBJ2-1 better. The sample consisted of blood. This TCR was recovered from a man between 65 and 80 years old in good health. The CDR3 here is CASSYVGLAIGNEQFF. The CDR3 nucleotides are TGTGCCAGCAGTTACGTTGGACTAGCGATCGGCAACGAGCAGTTCTTC.